One and the same sample provided the 17 T cell receptor beta chains below, sequenced in a study of patients and donors after allogeneic stem cell transplantation. Via MiXCR, TCRdb re-called the RT-PCR reads, giving one row per CDR3 protein. The repertoire holds tens of thousands of distinct CDR3 sequences, with around 46% as singletons. Sample: blood, either unsorted or a sorted T cell fraction (not recorded which). The receptors stem from a human donor who was either an allogeneic HSCT recipient or a stem cell or donor lymphocyte infusion donor (not recorded which). It is not recorded whose cells these are; they may come from a transplant donor.

This rearrangement joins TRBV29-1 to TRBJ1-4; D gene ambiguous. V lost 6 bases to trimming and J lost 8 bases, with 10 bases between them. The CDR3 extends over 11 amino acids. CDR1 SQVTM and CDR2 ANQGSEA come from the germline V gene. In nucleotides, the CDR3 is TGCAGCGTGCCCCAAGGGGAAAAACTGTTTTTT. Its translation: CSVPQGEKLFF.

This clonotype has only a few counts. V gene TRBV20-1 combines with J gene TRBJ1-1; no firm D call. Germline V gives CDR1 DFQATT, CDR2 SNEGSKA (reference sequence). This CDR3 has 13 amino acids. Here the CDR3 reads CSAARIMNTEAFF. The CDR3, as DNA: TGCAGCGCGGCCAGGATCATGAACACTGAAGCTTTCTTT.

The J gene is TRBJ1-3, the V gene TRBV12-3 or TRBV12-4; tentatively, D is TRBD1 (6 bases). Trimming pared 6 bases from V and 6 bases from J, leaving 15 bases between. CDR3 size: 14 residues. The CDR3 here is CASSSGDIENTIYF. In nucleotides, the CDR3 is TGTGCCAGCAGCTCCGGGGACATCGAAAACACCATATATTTT.

This chain connects TRBV12-3 or TRBV12-4 to TRBJ1-5, with D uncertain. V gave up 5 bases and J gave up 7 bases, with 9 bases separating them. This CDR3 has 12 residues. CDR3 region: CASSPKAQPQHF. The CDR3 region has the DNA TGTGCCAGCAGTCCCAAAGCCCAGCCCCAGCATTTT.

This chain connects TRBV29-1 to TRBJ2-2, with 9 bases fitting TRBD2. The germline gives CDR1 SQVTM, CDR2 ANQGSEA. The CDR3 consists of 14 residues. J lost 0 bases, V lost 8 bases, and 4 bases had no gene match. The CDR3 protein is CSTQREANTGELFF. CDR3 nucleotides: TGCAGCACCCAGCGGGAGGCGAACACCGGGGAGCTGTTTTTT.

The chain couples TRBV11-2 to TRBJ2-2; 10 positions match TRBD2. In germline, CDR1 is SGHAT, CDR2 FQNNGV. CDR3 size: 18 residues. V was pared by 5 bases and J by 6 bases, with 15 bases of the junction left unmatched. The CDR3 DNA reads as TGTGCCAGCAGCCTAAGGCCTAGCGGGAGTCCTAAAGCCGGGGAGCTGTTTTTT. As protein: CASSLRPSGSPKAGELFF. The full variable domain, with the rest looked up from reference TRBV11-2 and TRBJ2-2, is EAGVAQSPRYKIIEKRQSVAFWCNPISGHATLYWYQQILGQGPKLLIQFQNNGVVDDSQLPKDRFSAERLKGVDSTLKIQPAKLEDSAVYLCASSLRPSGSPKAGELFFGEGSRLTVL.

The chain employs TRBV20-1 and TRBJ1-2, with D possibly matching TRBD1 (5 bases). V dropped 1 base and J dropped 8 bases, with 11 bases sitting between them. CDR3 length equals 12 residues. Germline V lookup: CDR1 DFQATT, CDR2 SNEGSKA (reference sequence). The CDR3 DNA sequence: TGCAGTGCTAGAGCTTGGGGACGAGGCTACACCTTC. Residues: CSARAWGRGYTF.

The chain links TRBV6-5 to TRBJ1-2; TRBD1 might be the D (5 bases). The CDR3 consists of 14 residues. The V end lost 4 bases, the J end lost 6 bases, and 15 bases lay between the germline ends. CDR1 MNHEY and CDR2 SVGAGI come from the germline V gene. CDR3 sequence: CASSFARDPDGYTF. The CDR3 DNA follows: TGTGCCAGCAGTTTCGCAAGGGACCCGGATGGCTACACCTTC.

The V call is TRBV10-3, the J call TRBJ1-1; the match to TRBD1 covers 9 bases. V was pared by 2 bases and J by 3 bases, with 13 bases of the junction left unmatched. Germline lookup yields CDR1 ENHRY and CDR2 SYGVKD. The CDR3 runs to 18 residues. CDR3 DNA sequence: TGTGCCATCAGTGAGCCAGTCCCGGGACAGGGTTACGACACTGAAGCTTTCTTT. This codes for CAISEPVPGQGYDTEAFF.

The chain employs TRBV29-1 and TRBJ2-7; D is unclear. Germline loops: CDR1 SQVTM, CDR2 ANQGSEA. With 1 base removed from V and 5 bases from J, the gap between germline ends came to 9 bases. The CDR3 covers 12 residues. CDR3 coding DNA: TGCAGCGTTGAAGCCGATTCGGACGAGCAGTACTTC. Its translation is CSVEADSDEQYF.

This clonotype was recorded a few times. The genes are TRBV4-1 and TRBJ1-2; D possibly corresponds to TRBD1 (5 bases). The germline gives CDR1 MGHRA, CDR2 YSYEKL. This CDR3 has 15 amino acids. Trimming removed 3 bases from V and 1 base from J, with 12 bases in between. Written as DNA, the CDR3 is TGCGCCAGCAGCCAGAACAGACAGAGTAACTATGGCTACACCTTC. Protein sequence: CASSQNRQSNYGYTF.

CDR3 amino acids: CASSKGASYTEAFF. CDR3 bases: TGCGCCAGCAGCAAAGGGGCCTCCTACACTGAAGCTTTCTTT. The chain carries TRBV5-1 and TRBJ1-1, with D possibly TRBD1 on 5 matching bases. V was clipped by 4 bases and J by 3 bases, with 13 bases between them. The CDR3 consists of 14 residues. In germline, CDR1 is SGHRS, CDR2 YFSETQ.

The J gene is TRBJ1-2, the V gene TRBV6-4, with a possible D match to TRBD1 (5 bases). Trimming left V 0 bases short and J 2 bases short, with 7 bases between. The CDR3 consists of 14 residues. The germline CDR1 and CDR2 sequences are MRHNA and SNTAGT. The CDR3 is CASSDSGQNYGYTF. The CDR3, as DNA: TGTGCCAGCAGTGACTCGGGGCAGAACTATGGCTACACCTTC.

The genes are TRBV6-5 and TRBJ1-5; no reliable D call. Trimming took 0 bases from V and 1 from J, leaving 7 bases between them. The CDR3 has 15 residues. The germline gives CDR1 MNHEY, CDR2 SVGAGI. The CDR3 DNA sequence: TGTGCCAGCAGTTACTCTTCGGGAAGCAATCAGCCCCAGCATTTT. Translating it yields CASSYSSGSNQPQHF.

The chain recombines TRBV29-1 with TRBJ1-1; D uncertain. This CDR3 has 12 amino acids. The V end lost 4 bases, the J end lost 1 base, and 7 bases lay between the germline ends. Germline V gives CDR1 SQVTM, CDR2 ANQGSEA. CDR3 loop: CSVAEGNTEAFF. In DNA form, the CDR3 reads TGCAGCGTTGCGGAGGGGAACACTGAAGCTTTCTTT.

The chain links TRBV24-1 to TRBJ2-1; no definite D call. This CDR3 spans 12 amino acids. V lost 3 bases to trimming and J lost 9 bases, with 8 bases between them. Germline V gene sequence: CDR1 KGHDR, CDR2 SFDVKD. CDR3 residues: CATSDGVSEQFF. Here the CDR3 DNA reads TGTGCCACCAGTGATGGTGTTTCTGAGCAGTTCTTC.

This clonotype was detected only a few times. The CDR3 is CASSTGQGIGEKLFF. The DNA of the CDR3 is TGCGCCAGCAGCACGGGACAGGGGATCGGTGAAAAACTGTTTTTT. The rearrangement joins TRBV5-1 to TRBJ1-4; TRBD1 agrees at 10 bases. With 4 bases clipped from V and 7 bases from J, the junction kept 7 bases outside the gene matches. This CDR3 spans 15 amino acids. Per germline, CDR1 SGHRS and CDR2 YFSETQ.